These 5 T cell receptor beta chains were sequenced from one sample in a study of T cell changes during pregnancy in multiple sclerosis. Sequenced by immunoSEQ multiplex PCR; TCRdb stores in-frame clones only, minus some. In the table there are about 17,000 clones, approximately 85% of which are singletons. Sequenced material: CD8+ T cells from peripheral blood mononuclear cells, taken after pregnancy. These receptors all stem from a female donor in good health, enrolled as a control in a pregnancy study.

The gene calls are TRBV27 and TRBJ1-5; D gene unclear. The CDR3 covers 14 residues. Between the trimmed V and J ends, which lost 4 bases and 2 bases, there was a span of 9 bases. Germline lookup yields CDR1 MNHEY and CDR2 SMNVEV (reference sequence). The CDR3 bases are TGTGCCAGCAGTTATGGAGATGGCAATCAGCCCCAGCATTTT. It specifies CASSYGDGNQPQHF.

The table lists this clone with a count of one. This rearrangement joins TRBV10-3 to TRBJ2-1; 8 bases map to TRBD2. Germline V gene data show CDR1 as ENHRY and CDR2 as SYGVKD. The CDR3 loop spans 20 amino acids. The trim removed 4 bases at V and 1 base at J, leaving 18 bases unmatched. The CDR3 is CAISGPGLEALAGSYNEQFF. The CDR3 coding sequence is TGTGCCATCAGTGGCCCGGGACTAGAAGCCCTCGCCGGGTCCTACAATGAGCAGTTCTTC.

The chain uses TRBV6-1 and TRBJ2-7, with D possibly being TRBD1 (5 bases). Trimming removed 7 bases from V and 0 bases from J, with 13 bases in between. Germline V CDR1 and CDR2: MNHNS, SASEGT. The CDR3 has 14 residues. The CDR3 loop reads CASTPQVSSYEQYF. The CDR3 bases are TGTGCCAGCACCCCACAGGTCTCCTCCTACGAGCAGTACTTC.

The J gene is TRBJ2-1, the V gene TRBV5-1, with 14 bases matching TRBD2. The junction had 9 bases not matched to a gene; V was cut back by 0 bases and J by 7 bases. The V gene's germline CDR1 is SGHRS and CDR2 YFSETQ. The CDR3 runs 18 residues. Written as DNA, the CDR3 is TGCGCCAGCAGCTTGGCCCGGAGACTAGCGGGGGGGTATAATGAGCAGTTCTTC. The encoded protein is CASSLARRLAGGYNEQFF. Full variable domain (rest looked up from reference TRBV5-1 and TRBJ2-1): KAGVTQTPRYLIKTRGQQVTLSCSPISGHRSVSWYQQTPGQGLQFLFEYFSETQRNKGNFPGRFSGRQFSNSRSEMNVSTLELGDSALYLCASSLARRLAGGYNEQFFGPGTRLTVL.

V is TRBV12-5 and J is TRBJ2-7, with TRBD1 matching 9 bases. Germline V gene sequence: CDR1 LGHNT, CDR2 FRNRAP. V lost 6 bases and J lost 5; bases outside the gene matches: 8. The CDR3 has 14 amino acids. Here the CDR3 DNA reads TGTGCTAGTGGGGACGGACAGGGGAGGGACGAGCAGTACTTC. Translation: CASGDGQGRDEQYF.